The 7 T cell receptor beta chains given below trace back to one sample, sequenced in a study of CD8+CD57+ T cells in acquired aplastic anemia. Profiles of TCR beta VDJ and CDR3 were generated from a genomic DNA template. TCRdb fed the reads into MiXCR, producing one record per CDR3 protein. The sample records roughly 80,000 distinct CDR3 sequences, about 45% being singletons. Sequencing was performed on sorted CD4+, CD8+, or CD8+CD57+ T cells (not recorded which) from PBMCs. These receptors all come from a human donor in good health, serving as a control.

This sequence joins TRBV20-1 and TRBJ2-5; 9 bases are shared with TRBD1. The germline V gene encodes CDR1 DFQATT and CDR2 SNEGSKA (reference sequence). The CDR3 extends over 16 amino acids. Germline trimming cut 0 bases from V and 5 bases from J; bases unmatched to any gene: 10. In nucleotides, the CDR3 is TGCAGTGCTAGAGATCCGGGACAGGGACAGAGGGAGACCCAGTACTTC. Amino acids: CSARDPGQGQRETQYF.

This clonotype has at least ten counts. V is TRBV10-1 and J is TRBJ2-5; D is undetermined. Per germline, CDR1 WNHNN and CDR2 SYGVQD (reference sequence). V lost 7 bases to trimming and J lost 5 bases, with 26 bases between them. This CDR3 contains 17 residues. This CDR3 is CASNLKSRYRVRETQYF. For the CDR3, the DNA is TGCGCCAGCAACCTGAAGTCCAGGTACCGCGTGAGGGAGACCCAGTACTTC.

This clonotype was found a few times. This rearrangement joins TRBV19 to TRBJ1-2; possible D gene TRBD1, 5 bases. CDR3 size: 14 residues. Per the germline V gene, CDR1 is LNHDA and CDR2 is SQIVND (reference sequence). Trimming cost V 8 bases and J 0 bases, with 13 bases left between them. CDR3 coding DNA: TGTGCCAGTCCCACGGACACCACTAACTATGGCTACACCTTC. Protein sequence: CASPTDTTNYGYTF.

The chain recombines TRBV19 with TRBJ2-7; D gene ambiguous. Trimming took off 1 base at V and 2 bases at J, with 9 bases between the two ends. Germline assignment: CDR1 LNHDA and CDR2 SQIVND (reference sequence). This CDR3 is 14 amino acids long. The CDR3 sequence is CASSIVMGPYEQYF. CDR3 sequence (DNA): TGTGCCAGTAGTATAGTGATGGGTCCCTACGAGCAGTACTTC.

The chain combines TRBV24-1 with TRBJ2-3; 14 bases fit TRBD2. The V gene end was trimmed by 4 bases and the J gene end by 5 bases; junction bases not matched to a gene: 4. Looked up from germline, CDR1 is KGHDR and CDR2 is SFDVKD. There are 16 residues in the CDR3. The CDR3 sequence: CATSETSGGARDTQYF. CDR3 bases: TGTGCCACCAGTGAGACTAGCGGGGGGGCGAGAGATACGCAGTATTTT.

The chain employs TRBV29-1 and TRBJ2-5, with D possibly matching TRBD2 (6 bases). V dropped 3 bases and J dropped 2 bases, with 10 bases sitting between them. This CDR3 spans 13 amino acids. Germline lookup yields CDR1 SQVTM and CDR2 ANQGSEA. The CDR3 nucleotides read TGCAGCGTTGACGTCGCGGGGCAAGAGACCCAGTACTTC. This codes for CSVDVAGQETQYF.

This sequence joins TRBV19 and TRBJ1-6; D might be TRBD1 (6 bases). The V gene's germline CDR1 is LNHDA and CDR2 SQIVND (reference sequence). This CDR3 is 14 amino acids long. Trimming stripped 7 bases from V and 6 bases from J, with 13 bases between. This CDR3 is CASTPTGGNSPLHF. The CDR3 bases are TGTGCCAGTACCCCGACAGGCGGTAATTCACCCCTCCACTTT.